The entry that follows covers one TCR beta chain sequence. This table comes from immunoSEQ multiplex PCR, and its TCRdb copy is limited to in-frame clones, with some not included. The sample carries roughly 110,000 clones, about 80% recorded once. The data originate from a study of blood T cell repertoires in COVID-19. Study as a whole: Acute and convalescent COVID-19 samples came from the United States, Italy and Spain. From T cells, B-cell-depleted T cells, or PBMCs came the material, which was cDNA or gDNA.

The germline V gene has CDR1 SGHRS and CDR2 YFSETQ. The CDR3 sequence is 16 residues long. Trimming at V came to 6 bases and at J to 2 bases, leaving 12 bases not matched to a gene. The sample taken for sequencing was peripheral blood. The sequence derives from a man between 65 and 85 years old with acute or convalescent COVID-19. The chain is built from TRBV5-1 and TRBJ2-5; 8 bases map to TRBD1. CDR3 amino acids: CASTSVGQGPQETQYF. The CDR3 DNA is TGCGCCAGCACCTCCGTCGGACAGGGCCCGCAAGAGACCCAGTACTTC.